These 27 T cell receptor beta chains were sequenced from one sample in a study of metastatic and nonmetastatic thyroid tumors. Treatment of any kind had been given to no patient before thyroid surgery. TCRdb re-called the PCR reads via MiXCR. Seen here are approximately 20,000 clones, approximately 14% observed once, and the top ten hold 13% to 15%. Input material: tumor tissue. All receptors derive from a female donor with papillary thyroid cancer or a benign thyroid nodule (not recorded which). Some clones in this sample may be carry-over from other donors' samples.

The chain carries TRBV6-1 and TRBJ1-2, with D perhaps TRBD1 (6 bases). Trimming pared 11 bases from V and 0 bases from J, leaving 16 bases between. Germline V gives CDR1 MNHNS, CDR2 SASEGT. This CDR3 is built from 14 residues. DNA of the CDR3: TGTGCCTCGAAGGCCCAGGGGACTAACTATGGCTACACCTTC. This encodes CASKAQGTNYGYTF.

This clone was found many times. This chain uses TRBV24-1 with TRBJ1-3; no clear D gene. In germline, CDR1 is KGHDR, CDR2 SFDVKD. V lost 4 bases to trimming and J lost 0 bases, with 12 bases between them. CDR3 size: 16 residues. The CDR3 sequence is CATSEGTAGSGNTIYF. The CDR3 DNA is TGTGCCACCAGTGAGGGAACTGCAGGCTCTGGAAACACCATATATTTT.

Remarks on this clone: Mismatch with germline at one junction end may stem from a read error. The chain joins TRBV3-1 to TRBJ2-7; D is undetermined. Looked up from germline, CDR1 is LGHDT and CDR2 is YNNKEL (reference sequence). The CDR3 contains 14 residues. This CDR3 is CASISGSQAYDQYF. As DNA, the CDR3 is TGTGCCAGCATCTCCGGGTCCCAGGCCTACGATCAGTACTTC.

Turning to this clone: In this CDR3 the conserved last residue, phenylalanine or tryptophan, is missing, so a read error is likely. V is TRBV5-1 and J is TRBJ1-2, with a tentative D call TRBD1 (6 bases). This CDR3 spans 15 amino acids. The V gene's germline CDR1 is SGHRS and CDR2 YFSETQ. In DNA, the CDR3 is TGCGCCGGCAGCTTGGGGGGGACAAGAACCTATGGCTACACCTCC. It codes for CAGSLGGTRTYGYTS.

This clone has a count of ten or more. V usage is TRBV6-1 and J usage is TRBJ2-1, with 8 bases aligning to TRBD1. The CDR3 has 13 amino acids. Trimming cost V 2 bases and J 8 bases; bases outside gene matches: 2. The germline V gene has CDR1 MNHNS and CDR2 SASEGT. This CDR3 is CASSENRGDEQFF. CDR3 in DNA: TGTGCCAGCAGTGAAAACAGGGGGGATGAGCAGTTCTTC.

This clone has at least ten counts. V gene TRBV4-1 combines with J gene TRBJ2-1, with D possibly matching TRBD2 (6 bases). V was clipped by 0 bases and J by 0 bases, with 12 bases between them. The CDR3 covers 17 residues. Germline V gene data show CDR1 as MGHRA and CDR2 as YSYEKL. The CDR3 sequence: CASSQEDYRSSYNEQFF. CDR3 bases: TGCGCCAGCAGCCAAGAGGACTACAGGAGCTCCTACAATGAGCAGTTCTTC.

For this clone: At one end, the junction sequence differs from germline, possibly due to a read error. The genes are TRBV3-1 and TRBJ2-7, with D maybe TRBD1 (5 bases). The CDR3 contains 17 residues. Germline CDR1 LGHDT, CDR2 YNNKEL (reference sequence). CDR3 residues: CASSQEEGQGWCNEQCF. The CDR3 DNA reads TGTGCCAGCAGCCAAGAGGAAGGGCAGGGTTGGTGTAACGAGCAGTGCTTC.

This clone was detected a few times. This may stem from a read error, because a much larger clone lies one nucleotide away. The sample carries other DNA sequences with the same CDR3. The J gene is TRBJ2-1, the V gene TRBV2; TRBD1 or TRBD2 may be the D gene (5 bases each). The V and J ends lost 6 bases and 8 bases respectively, with 11 bases between them. Germline loops: CDR1 SNHLY, CDR2 FYNNEI. The length of the CDR3 is 12 residues. The CDR3 nucleotides are TGTGCCAGCAGACCTAGAGGGGATGAGCAGTTCTTC. Amino acids: CASRPRGDEQFF.

By share, this clone counts as medium-sized (0.01 to 0.1%). J is TRBJ1-1 and V is TRBV30; D gene uncertain. Germline V gene data show CDR1 as GTSNPN and CDR2 as SVGIG (reference sequence). The CDR3 sequence is 11 residues long. V lost 4 bases, J lost 5 bases, and 8 bases lay in between. CDR3 DNA sequence: TGTGCCTGGATTCCGGGGACTGAAGCTTTCTTT. This sequence encodes CAWIPGTEAFF.

This clone is medium-sized by share. This sequence joins TRBV6-1 and TRBJ1-1; weak D call: TRBD1 (5 bases). Germline V gene data show CDR1 as MNHNS and CDR2 as SASEGT. Trimming removed 6 bases from V and 1 base from J, with 12 bases in between. The CDR3 extends over 14 amino acids. This chain's CDR3 is CASSPGRTNTEAFF. DNA for the CDR3: TGTGCCAGCAGCCCGGGACGGACGAACACTGAAGCTTTCTTT.

The table lists this clone with many counts. The chain is built from TRBV12-3 or TRBV12-4 and TRBJ2-3; 11 positions match TRBD2. Unmatched junction bases numbered 7, after V lost 2 bases and J lost 0 bases. The CDR3 contains 18 residues. The CDR3 is CASSLWASGGPSTDTQYF. The CDR3 bases are TGTGCCAGCAGTTTATGGGCTAGCGGGGGGCCGAGCACAGATACGCAGTATTTT.

The table lists this clone with many counts. This chain joins TRBV19 and TRBJ2-7; TRBD2 agrees at 8 bases. The CDR3 contains 14 residues. The V gene's germline CDR1 is LNHDA and CDR2 SQIVND (reference sequence). Trimming took 7 bases from V and 0 from J; bases not matched to a gene: 5. The CDR3, as DNA: TGTGCCAGTATGAGCGGGGGAAGCTCCTACGAGCAGTACTTC. It is translated as CASMSGGSSYEQYF.

This clone appeared many times. The rearrangement uses TRBV4-2 and TRBJ2-7, with D possibly being TRBD1 (5 bases). This CDR3 has 13 amino acids. CDR1 LGHNA and CDR2 YNFKEQ come from the germline V gene. V gave up 0 bases and J gave up 6 bases, with 9 bases separating them. CDR3 DNA sequence: TGTGCCAGCAGCCAAGATGCCAGGGTCGAGCAGTACTTC. Amino acids: CASSQDARVEQYF.

This clone was picked up one time. The CDR3 does not close with the conserved phenylalanine or tryptophan, likely indicating a read error. This chain connects TRBV5-1 to TRBJ2-7; unclear D gene. The germline CDR1 and CDR2 sequences are SGHRS and YFSETQ. CDR3 length equals 16 residues. Deletions cut 4 bases from V and 4 bases from J, with 21 bases between. As DNA, the CDR3 is TGCGCCAGCAGCCCGGGCGGCGGAAGGTTAGAGTACGAGCAGTACCTC. This encodes CASSPGGGRLEYEQYL.

This clone was recorded many times. The CDR3 spells CATSDGGQGRDEQFF. The CDR3 coding sequence is TGTGCCACCAGTGACGGCGGACAGGGGAGGGATGAGCAGTTCTTC. The chain uses TRBV24-1 and TRBJ2-1; 9 bases are a match to TRBD1. This CDR3 has 15 amino acids. Germline V gene lookup returns CDR1 KGHDR and CDR2 SFDVKD. V lost 4 bases, J lost 8 bases, and 8 bases stayed unmatched.

By share, this clone counts as medium-sized. The V and J genes are TRBV19 and TRBJ2-5, with 9 bases aligning to TRBD1. Germline lookup yields CDR1 LNHDA and CDR2 SQIVND (reference sequence). CDR3 length: 14 residues. V was clipped by 5 bases and J by 4 bases; unmatched bases: 5. The DNA of the CDR3 is TGTGCCAGTAGTGGGAACAGGGGGCGAGAGACCCAGTACTTC. This gives the protein CASSGNRGRETQYF.

This clone was detected many times. This specimen includes other DNA sequences encoding the same CDR3. This chain uses TRBV20-1 with TRBJ2-5; maybe TRBD1 (6 bases). The germline gives CDR1 DFQATT, CDR2 SNEGSKA (reference sequence). Trimming took off 0 bases at V and 5 bases at J, with 13 bases between the two ends. This CDR3 has 14 amino acids. The CDR3 region has the DNA TGCAGTGCTAGAGATGGGCAGGGGCAGGAGACCCAGTACTTC. It encodes CSARDGQGQETQYF.

For this clone: A read error may explain this, as a much larger clone is one base away. The identical CDR3 is also encoded by other nucleotide sequences in the sample. This rearrangement joins TRBV20-1 to TRBJ2-1; possibly TRBD1 or TRBD2 for D (5 bases each). Germline V gene lookup returns CDR1 DFQATT and CDR2 SNEGSKA (reference sequence). This CDR3 is 17 amino acids long. CDR3 amino acids: CSAGDQWGQGSYNEQFF. In nucleotides, the CDR3 is TGCAGTGCTGGGGACCAATGGGGTCAGGGTTCCTATAATGAGCAGTTCTTC.

This chain links TRBV13 with TRBJ2-1, with 9 bases fitting TRBD2. CDR3 size: 19 residues. Germline loops: CDR1 PRHDT, CDR2 FYEKMQ (reference sequence). The J segment lost 2 bases and the V segment lost 5 bases, leaving 16 bases of the junction unmatched. DNA for the CDR3: TGTGCCAGCAGCCTAATGTGTGGTAGCGGGAGTTCGACCTACAATGAGCAGTTCTTC. It encodes CASSLMCGSGSSTYNEQFF.

The sample holds many counts of this clone. The CDR3 loop is CASSQGVNTEAFF. CDR3 sequence (DNA): TGTGCCAGCAGCCAAGGGGTGAACACTGAAGCTTTCTTT. The rearrangement joins TRBV3-1 to TRBJ1-1; D gene unclear. Per germline, CDR1 LGHDT and CDR2 YNNKEL (reference sequence). This CDR3 contains 13 residues. V dropped 1 base and J dropped 0 bases, with 3 bases sitting between them.

Comment on this clone: This sequence may be a read error, since a much larger clone differs from it by one base. The V and J genes are TRBV20-1 and TRBJ1-4; TRBD1 matches 9 bases. V lost 4 bases and J lost 7; bases outside the gene matches: 7. Per germline, CDR1 DFQATT and CDR2 SNEGSKA (reference sequence). This CDR3 is built from 14 residues. The CDR3 DNA follows: TGCAGTGCTAAGGCCCGACAGGGGGTTGAAAAACTGTTTTTT. It specifies CSAKARQGVEKLFF.

This clone was counted many times. J is TRBJ1-1 and V is TRBV18; 8 nucleotides match TRBD1. CDR3 length: 16 residues. Germline V CDR1 and CDR2: KGHSH, LQKENI. The trim removed 4 bases at V and 0 bases at J, leaving 7 bases unmatched. CDR3 protein: CASSRDRYLMNTEAFF. The CDR3 coding sequence is TGTGCCAGCTCACGGGACAGGTACTTGATGAACACTGAAGCTTTCTTT.

This clone was detected ten times or more. This rearrangement joins TRBV10-3 to TRBJ2-7; tentative D call: TRBD1 (6 bases). V was clipped by 6 bases and J by 2 bases, with 14 bases between them. Germline assignment: CDR1 ENHRY and CDR2 SYGVKD. The CDR3 loop spans 14 amino acids. The DNA of the CDR3 is TGTGCCATCAGACCCGTGGACAGAACCTACGAGCAGTACTTC. It specifies CAIRPVDRTYEQYF.

This rearrangement joins TRBV5-1 to TRBJ2-3; tentative D call: TRBD1 (5 bases). Per germline, CDR1 SGHRS and CDR2 YFSETQ. Trimming shortened V by 9 bases and J by 3 bases, and 14 bases separated the two germline ends. The CDR3 is made up of 13 amino acids. The CDR3: CATSVQGTDTQYF. In nucleotides, the CDR3 is TGCGCCACCTCGGTCCAGGGTACAGATACGCAGTATTTT. Together with reference TRBV5-1 and TRBJ2-3, the CDR3 gives the full variable domain: KAGVTQTPRYLIKTRGQQVTLSCSPISGHRSVSWYQQTPGQGLQFLFEYFSETQRNKGNFPGRFSGRQFSNSRSEMNVSTLELGDSALYLCATSVQGTDTQYFGPGTRLTVL.

Many counts were recorded for this clone. At the DNA level, this CDR3 is encoded by other sequences in the same sample as well. J is TRBJ2-2 and V is TRBV18; 7 nucleotides match TRBD1. The V gene end was trimmed by 5 bases and the J gene end by 6 bases; junction bases not matched to a gene: 9. The CDR3 is 15 amino acids. Germline V lookup: CDR1 KGHSH, CDR2 LQKENI. The CDR3 bases are TGTGCCAGCTCAAGGACAGGAGTTAAGGCCGGGGAGCTGTTTTTT. Protein: CASSRTGVKAGELFF.

This clone was recorded only once. The rearrangement links TRBV9 to TRBJ1-2; D remains unclear. Germline V gene sequence: CDR1 SGDLS, CDR2 YYNGEE. The CDR3 is 13 residues long. Deletions cut 0 bases from V and 2 bases from J, with 5 bases between. The CDR3 DNA follows: TGTGCCAGCAGCGTAGGCACAAACTATGGCTACACCTTC. It translates to CASSVGTNYGYTF.

This clone has ten or more counts. This chain uses TRBV6-1 with TRBJ1-2; 10 nucleotides agree with TRBD1. There are 14 residues in the CDR3. V lost 6 bases and J lost 7; bases outside the gene matches: 8. Germline lookup yields CDR1 MNHNS and CDR2 SASEGT. CDR3 DNA sequence: TGTGCCAGCAGCCGGGACAGGGGATCTGGTGGCTACACCTTC. Encoded protein: CASSRDRGSGGYTF.